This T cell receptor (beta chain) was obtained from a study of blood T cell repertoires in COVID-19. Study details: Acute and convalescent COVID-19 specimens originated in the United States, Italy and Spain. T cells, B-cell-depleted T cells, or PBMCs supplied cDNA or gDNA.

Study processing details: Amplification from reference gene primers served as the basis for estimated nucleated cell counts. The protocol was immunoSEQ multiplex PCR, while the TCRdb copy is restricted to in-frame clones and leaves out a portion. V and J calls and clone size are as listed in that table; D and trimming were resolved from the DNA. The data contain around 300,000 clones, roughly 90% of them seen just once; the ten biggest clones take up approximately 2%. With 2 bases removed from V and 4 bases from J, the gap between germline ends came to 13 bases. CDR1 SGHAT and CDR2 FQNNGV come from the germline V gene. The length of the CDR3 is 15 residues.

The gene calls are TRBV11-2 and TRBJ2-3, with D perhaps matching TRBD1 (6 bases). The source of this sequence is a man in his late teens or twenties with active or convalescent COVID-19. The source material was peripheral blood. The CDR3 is CASSLNRVEPDTQYF. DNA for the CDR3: TGTGCCAGCAGCTTAAACAGGGTGGAGCCAGATACGCAGTATTTT.